One and the same sample provided the 8 T cell receptor beta chains below, sequenced in a study of blood T cells in healthy people across ages. A J-beta primer mix and a sample-barcoded 5' primer were used in a second PCR of about 7 to 12 cycles. TCRdb independently ran MiXCR on the 5' RACE reads; one entry per CDR3 protein. The sample records about 1,000,000 distinct CDR3 sequences, 40% to 55% being singletons. Sequencing was performed on blood. All receptors derive from a woman aged 60-75 years in good health.

The chain is built from TRBV7-3 and TRBJ2-2; D call uncertain. Germline values: CDR1 SGHTA, CDR2 FQGTGA. The CDR3 is 14 residues long. V was pared by 1 base and J by 0 bases, with 3 bases between. The CDR3 spells CASSLIPNTGELFF. As DNA, the CDR3 is TGTGCCAGCAGCTTAATTCCGAACACCGGGGAGCTGTTTTTT.

This clonotype was observed a few times. At one end the junction does not follow the germline gene, possibly because of a read error. The chain recombines TRBV27 with TRBJ2-3, with D unclear. Germline CDR1 reads MNHEY; CDR2 reads SMNVEV (reference sequence). The CDR3 has 15 residues. Written as DNA, the CDR3 is TGTGCCAGCAGTCTATCACAAGACCACACAGATACGCAGTATTTT. Translated, it gives CASSLSQDHTDTQYF.

The CDR3 here is CASSPREGGNEQFF. In nucleotides, the CDR3 is TGCGCCAGCAGCCCGCGGGAGGGCGGGAATGAGCAGTTCTTC. V gene TRBV5-1 combines with J gene TRBJ2-1, with 9 bases that match TRBD2. V was pared by 4 bases and J by 7 bases, with 6 bases of the junction left unmatched. CDR3 length equals 14 residues. The germline V gene encodes CDR1 SGHRS and CDR2 YFSETQ.

This clonotype was seen a few times. V and J are TRBV27 and TRBJ2-1, with D hard to call. This CDR3 has 14 amino acids. The V end was cut by 3 bases, the J end by 6 bases, with 12 bases between. In germline, CDR1 is MNHEY, CDR2 SMNVEV (reference sequence). CDR3: CASSFPGSLNEQFF. The CDR3 DNA is TGTGCCAGCAGTTTCCCCGGATCACTCAATGAGCAGTTCTTC.

The genes are TRBV5-6 and TRBJ2-3; D is unclear. Trimming took 2 bases from V and 4 from J, leaving 11 bases between them. The CDR3 has 14 amino acids. Germline CDR1 SGHDT, CDR2 YYEEEE. The CDR3 region has the DNA TGTGCCAGCAGCTTCGCCAGAACCGCAGATACGCAGTATTTT. Translated, it gives CASSFARTADTQYF.

The J gene is TRBJ2-1, the V gene TRBV5-6, with D hard to call. This CDR3 is 16 amino acids long. CDR1 and CDR2 from the germline V gene are SGHDT and YYEEEE. V dropped 2 bases and J dropped 5 bases, with 17 bases sitting between them. CDR3 protein: CASSLIRTYSHNEQFF. CDR3 in DNA: TGTGCCAGCAGCTTAATCCGGACCTACAGCCACAATGAGCAGTTCTTC.

About this clonotype itself: A much bigger clone sits one base away, suggesting this may be a read error. The V gene is TRBV20-1, the J gene TRBJ2-1, with D possibly being TRBD1 (5 bases). The V gene's germline CDR1 is DFQATT and CDR2 SNEGSKA (reference sequence). This CDR3 contains 16 residues. Here the CDR3 DNA reads TGCAGTGCTAGAAAATCCGGGTCAGGGTCCTACAATAAGCAGTTCTTC. It encodes CSARKSGSGSYNKQFF.

The V gene is TRBV27, the J gene TRBJ2-1, with 9 bases that match TRBD1. The CDR3 length is 17 residues. The germline CDR1 and CDR2 sequences are MNHEY and SMNVEV (reference sequence). The junction had 5 bases not matched to a gene; V was cut back by 2 bases and J by 0 bases. The CDR3 spells CASSLVTGGNSYNEQFF. The CDR3 bases are TGTGCCAGCAGTTTAGTGACAGGGGGAAACTCCTACAATGAGCAGTTCTTC.